These 27 T cell receptor beta chains came from one sample sequenced in a study of blood T cell repertoires in COVID-19. Assay: immunoSEQ multiplex PCR; the TCRdb copy retains only in-frame clones and omits some. The data show tens of thousands of clones, 86% seen once. Sequencing was carried out using peripheral blood. The source is a human donor with acute or convalescent COVID-19. The donor label of this sample is uncertain.

The rearrangement links TRBV5-4 to TRBJ1-2, with TRBD1 matching over 8 bases. The CDR3 loop spans 13 amino acids. Germline lookup yields CDR1 SGHNT and CDR2 YYREEE (reference sequence). V lost 4 bases, J lost 5 bases, and 4 bases stayed unmatched. CDR3 protein: CASSQQGGYGYTF. The CDR3 nucleotides are TGTGCCAGCAGCCAACAGGGGGGTTATGGCTACACCTTC.

The count of this clone is one. The chain links TRBV7-8 to TRBJ2-2; D might be TRBD2 (5 bases). The CDR3 has 16 amino acids. Germline V gives CDR1 SGHVS, CDR2 FQNEAQ. Trimming left V 5 bases short and J 0 bases short, with 13 bases between. The CDR3 reads CASSPDEGANTGELFF. The CDR3 nucleotides are TGTGCCAGCAGCCCAGATGAGGGCGCGAACACCGGGGAGCTGTTTTTT.

This chain connects TRBV23-1 to TRBJ2-5; maybe TRBD2 (6 bases). TRBV23-1 carries the ORF label, with uncertain function. Trimming shortened V by 2 bases and J by 5 bases, and 33 bases separated the two germline ends. CDR3 length: 21 amino acids. The CDR3 sequence is CASSQPRRDGGVNVGYETQYF. The CDR3 DNA sequence: TGCGCCAGCAGTCAACCCCGGAGGGACGGAGGCGTTAATGTGGGGTATGAGACCCAGTACTTC.

The CDR3 spells CASSASGGAETQYF. For the CDR3, the DNA is TGTGCCAGCAGCGCTAGCGGGGGGGCCGAGACCCAGTACTTC. The chain recombines TRBV7-9 with TRBJ2-5; 12 bases fit TRBD2. V gave up 5 bases and J gave up 5 bases; unmatched junction bases: 3. CDR3 length: 14 residues. Germline V gene lookup returns CDR1 SEHNR and CDR2 FQNEAQ (reference sequence).

This clone was counted once. V usage is TRBV19 and J usage is TRBJ1-5; D may be TRBD1 (6 bases). The CDR3 covers 17 residues. V was clipped by 3 bases and J by 0 bases, with 15 bases between them. CDR1 and CDR2 from the germline V gene are LNHDA and SQIVND (reference sequence). The CDR3, as DNA: TGTGCCAGTAGTATGCGGGCAGGGGATGATAGCAATCAGCCCCAGCATTTT. Translating gives CASSMRAGDDSNQPQHF. Based on the CDR3 plus reference TRBV19 and TRBJ1-5, the full variable domain is DGGITQSPKYLFRKEGQNVTLSCEQNLNHDAMYWYRQDPGQGLRLIYYSQIVNDFQKGDIAEGYSVSREKKESFPLTVTSAQKNPTAFYLCASSMRAGDDSNQPQHFGDGTRLSIL.

This sequence joins TRBV13 and TRBJ2-2, with D possibly matching TRBD2 (7 bases). This CDR3 has 14 residues. Germline CDR1 is PRHDT and CDR2 is FYEKMQ (reference sequence). The V end was cut by 8 bases, the J end by 5 bases, with 15 bases between. The chain's CDR3 is CASQGGGKTGELFF. CDR3 bases: TGTGCCAGCCAGGGAGGGGGGAAAACCGGGGAGCTGTTTTTT.

The V and J genes are TRBV2 and TRBJ1-2; D might be TRBD1 (6 bases). Trimming pared 0 bases from V and 8 bases from J, leaving 13 bases between. The CDR3 length is 14 residues. Germline V gene data show CDR1 as SNHLY and CDR2 as FYNNEI. CDR3 sequence: CASSEAEQGVGYTF. CDR3 DNA: TGTGCCAGCAGTGAAGCTGAACAGGGTGTCGGCTACACCTTC.

The chain has TRBV12-3 or TRBV12-4 and TRBJ2-5; D is uncertain. V lost 5 bases to trimming and J lost 5 bases, with 9 bases between them. The CDR3 contains 12 residues. The CDR3 region is CASSQFAETQYF. The CDR3 DNA sequence: TGTGCCAGCAGTCAGTTCGCCGAGACCCAGTACTTC.

The rearrangement links TRBV11-2 to TRBJ2-1; TRBD1 aligns across 10 bases. Germline loops: CDR1 SGHAT, CDR2 FQNNGV. The CDR3 totals 15 residues. Trimming at V came to 5 bases and at J to 4 bases, leaving 5 bases not matched to a gene. Here the CDR3 reads CASSQDRGPYNEQFF. The CDR3 coding sequence is TGTGCCAGCAGCCAAGACAGGGGGCCTTACAATGAGCAGTTCTTC.

The gene calls are TRBV24-1 and TRBJ2-4; 8 bases agree with TRBD1. The CDR3 runs to 23 residues. Germline V gene sequence: CDR1 KGHDR, CDR2 SFDVKD. The junction had 25 bases not matched to a gene; V was cut back by 4 bases and J by 0 bases. The CDR3 sequence: CATSEGQGDKLEPEGIAKNIQYF. The DNA of the CDR3 is TGTGCCACCAGTGAAGGACAGGGAGATAAGCTGGAACCCGAGGGGATAGCCAAAAACATTCAGTACTTC.

The DNA for the CDR3 is TGTGCCAGCAGTGATAATGCGGGCCCCAGCACAGATACGCAGTATTTT. Its protein is CASSDNAGPSTDTQYF. This chain connects TRBV2 to TRBJ2-3; possibly TRBD2 for D (5 bases). Germline V lookup: CDR1 SNHLY, CDR2 FYNNEI. V was trimmed by 3 bases and J by 0 bases, leaving 13 bases between them. The CDR3 has 16 residues.

The chain combines TRBV5-6 with TRBJ1-6; the match to TRBD1 covers 10 bases. The V segment lost 5 bases and the J segment 7 bases; nucleotides outside the gene matches: 9. The CDR3 is made up of 16 amino acids. Germline-derived CDR1 and CDR2 are SGHDT and YYEEEE. The CDR3 DNA follows: TGTGCCAGCAGTACTCCGGGACAGGGGCTGAATTCACCCCTCCACTTT. This encodes CASSTPGQGLNSPLHF.

The chain has TRBV4-3 and TRBJ2-6, with D possibly TRBD1 on 6 matching bases. Germline values: CDR1 LGHNA, CDR2 YSLEER. This CDR3 has 15 amino acids. V lost 3 bases and J 0 bases, leaving 6 bases between the germline ends. The CDR3 is CASSQDSSGANVLTF. CDR3 DNA sequence: TGCGCCAGCAGCCAGGACAGCTCTGGGGCCAACGTCCTGACTTTC.

V gene TRBV11-2 combines with J gene TRBJ2-5; tentative D call: TRBD1 (6 bases). The germline gives CDR1 SGHAT, CDR2 FQNNGV. The V and J ends lost 3 bases and 2 bases respectively, with 13 bases between them. The CDR3 has 15 residues. CDR3 in DNA: TGTGCCAGCAGCTTTTCCGGACAGCGACAAGAGACCCAGTACTTC. Protein product: CASSFSGQRQETQYF.

The chain uses TRBV5-1 and TRBJ1-2; possible D gene TRBD1, 5 bases. Germline assignment: CDR1 SGHRS and CDR2 YFSETQ. The CDR3 consists of 15 residues. The germline V and J ends were trimmed by 0 bases and 6 bases, with 15 bases remaining between them. The CDR3 sequence is CASSLDRNRINGYTF. The CDR3 nucleotides read TGCGCCAGCAGCTTGGACCGAAACAGGATAAATGGCTACACCTTC.

This clone was picked up a small number of times. The chain combines TRBV2 with TRBJ2-1; 7 bases match TRBD2. V lost 6 bases and J lost 7; bases outside the gene matches: 0. This CDR3 contains 11 residues. Germline V lookup: CDR1 SNHLY, CDR2 FYNNEI. CDR3: CASRGGNEQFF. As DNA, the CDR3 is TGTGCCAGCAGGGGAGGGAATGAGCAGTTCTTC.

The V call is TRBV12-5, the J call TRBJ2-2; a possible D gene is TRBD1 (6 bases). Germline lookup yields CDR1 LGHNT and CDR2 FRNRAP. The CDR3 is 15 amino acids. Trimming stripped 2 bases from V and 4 bases from J, with 11 bases between. The CDR3 region is CASGLPTGTTGELFF. DNA of the CDR3: TGTGCTAGTGGTTTGCCAACAGGGACCACCGGGGAGCTGTTTTTT.

The rearrangement links TRBV25-1 to TRBJ2-1, with unresolved D. Germline values: CDR1 MGHDK, CDR2 SYGVNS. Deletions cut 8 bases from V and 0 bases from J, with 11 bases between. The CDR3 consists of 14 residues. For the CDR3, the DNA is TGTGCCAGCGGTCTCCTGAGCTCCTACAATGAGCAGTTCTTC. Protein product: CASGLLSSYNEQFF.

The chain uses TRBV6-5 and TRBJ1-2; 7 nucleotides align to TRBD1. This CDR3 comprises 13 residues. Germline trimming cut 10 bases from V and 0 bases from J; bases unmatched to any gene: 5. Germline V gene lookup returns CDR1 MNHEY and CDR2 SVGAGI. DNA for the CDR3: TGTGCCATACTTGACAGGGCTAACTATGGCTACACCTTC. Translated: CAILDRANYGYTF.

The rearrangement uses TRBV5-1 and TRBJ2-1, with 11 bases aligning to TRBD2. The V gene end was trimmed by 4 bases and the J gene end by 3 bases; junction bases not matched to a gene: 3. Germline CDR1 SGHRS, CDR2 YFSETQ. CDR3 length: 15 residues. CDR3 sequence: CASSLTSGVYNEQFF. CDR3 in DNA: TGCGCCAGCAGCCTGACTAGCGGGGTCTACAATGAGCAGTTCTTC.

A few counts support this clone. The chain carries TRBV4-1 and TRBJ2-7; tentatively, D is TRBD2 (6 bases). The CDR3 runs 15 residues. Per the germline V gene, CDR1 is MGHRA and CDR2 is YSYEKL. Trimming left V 4 bases short and J 4 bases short, with 17 bases between. The CDR3 region has the DNA TGCGCCAGCAGCCCCCTTCAGCGGGTTTGGTACGAGCAGTACTTC. Translating gives CASSPLQRVWYEQYF.

The chain links TRBV10-3 to TRBJ1-2; D is undetermined. CDR3 length: 14 amino acids. V shed 6 bases and J shed 4 bases, with 15 bases lying between them. The germline CDR1 and CDR2 sequences are ENHRY and SYGVKD. Here the CDR3 reads CAISDSQPLYGYTF. The CDR3 region has the DNA TGTGCCATCAGCGATTCACAGCCGCTCTATGGCTACACCTTC.

The V and J genes are TRBV18 and TRBJ1-1, with D unresolved. In germline, CDR1 is KGHSH, CDR2 LQKENI. This CDR3 has 14 amino acids. V was cut by 3 bases and J by 6 bases, with 14 bases left in between. In DNA form, the CDR3 reads TGTGCCAGCTCACCCCCAACAGACGGTGCTGAAGCTTTCTTT. Amino acid sequence: CASSPPTDGAEAFF.

V usage is TRBV2 and J usage is TRBJ2-5; 14 bases fit TRBD2. Germline trimming cut 6 bases from V and 4 bases from J; bases unmatched to any gene: 1. The CDR3 has 14 residues. The germline CDR1 and CDR2 sequences are SNHLY and FYNNEI. This CDR3 reads CASSGTSGGETQYF. The CDR3 DNA follows: TGTGCCAGCAGCGGGACTAGCGGGGGAGAGACCCAGTACTTC.

V and J are TRBV19 and TRBJ2-2; D gene ambiguous. The V and J ends lost 1 base and 7 bases respectively, with 7 bases between them. The CDR3 is 13 amino acids. In germline, CDR1 is LNHDA, CDR2 SQIVND (reference sequence). The CDR3 nucleotides read TGTGCCAGTAGTATAGCTTCGGTCGGGGAGCTGTTTTTT. Its protein product is CASSIASVGELFF.

The chain joins TRBV7-2 to TRBJ1-4; TRBD1 matches 7 bases. V lost 4 bases, J lost 4 bases, and 6 bases stayed unmatched. CDR1 is SGHTA and CDR2 is FQGNSA in the germline V gene. This CDR3 has 15 residues. CDR3 protein: CASSSETGNNEKLFF. The CDR3 coding sequence is TGTGCCAGCAGCTCCGAGACAGGGAATAATGAAAAACTGTTTTTT.

The chain links TRBV19 to TRBJ2-3, with 7 bases matching TRBD1. The CDR3 runs 15 residues. J gave up 5 bases and V 4 bases, and 9 bases lay outside the gene matches. From germline, CDR1 is LNHDA and CDR2 SQIVND (reference sequence). CDR3 DNA: TGTGCCAGTAGTACCCCGGAGACAGGGAAAGATACGCAGTATTTT. This sequence encodes CASSTPETGKDTQYF.